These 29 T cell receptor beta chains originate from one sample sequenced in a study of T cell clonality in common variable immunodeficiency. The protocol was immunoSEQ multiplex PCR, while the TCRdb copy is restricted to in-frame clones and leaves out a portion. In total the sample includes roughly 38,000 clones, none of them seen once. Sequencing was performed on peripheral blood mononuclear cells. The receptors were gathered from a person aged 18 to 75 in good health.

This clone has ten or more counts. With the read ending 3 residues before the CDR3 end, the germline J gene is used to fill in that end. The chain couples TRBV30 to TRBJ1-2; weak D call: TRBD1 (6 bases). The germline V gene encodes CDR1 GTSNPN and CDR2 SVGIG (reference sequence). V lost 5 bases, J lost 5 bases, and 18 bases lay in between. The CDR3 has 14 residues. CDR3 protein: CAWEPRGNLYGYTF. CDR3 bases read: TGTGCCTGGGAGCCAAGGGGGAATCTATATGGC.

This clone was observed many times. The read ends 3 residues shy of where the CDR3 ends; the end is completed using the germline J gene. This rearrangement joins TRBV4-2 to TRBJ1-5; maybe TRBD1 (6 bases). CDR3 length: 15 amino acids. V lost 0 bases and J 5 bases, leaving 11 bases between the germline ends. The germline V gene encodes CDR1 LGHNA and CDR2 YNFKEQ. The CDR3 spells CASSQDVAGDQPQHF. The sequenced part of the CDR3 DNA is TGTGCCAGCAGCCAAGATGTGGCAGGGGATCAGCCC.

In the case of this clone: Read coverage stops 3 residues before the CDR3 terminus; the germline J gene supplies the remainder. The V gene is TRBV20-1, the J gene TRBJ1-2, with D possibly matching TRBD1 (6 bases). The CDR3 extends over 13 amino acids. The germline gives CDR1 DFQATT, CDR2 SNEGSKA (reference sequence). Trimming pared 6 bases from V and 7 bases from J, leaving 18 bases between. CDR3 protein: CSAPGQRAFGYTF. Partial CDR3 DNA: TGCAGTGCCCCGGGACAACGGGCGTTTGGC.

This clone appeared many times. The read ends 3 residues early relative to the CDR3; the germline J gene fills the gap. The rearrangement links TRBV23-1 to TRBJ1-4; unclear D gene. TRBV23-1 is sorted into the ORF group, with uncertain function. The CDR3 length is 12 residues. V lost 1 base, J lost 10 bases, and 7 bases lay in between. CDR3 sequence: CASSQYNGKLFF. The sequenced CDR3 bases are TGCGCCAGCAGTCAATATAACGGAAAA.

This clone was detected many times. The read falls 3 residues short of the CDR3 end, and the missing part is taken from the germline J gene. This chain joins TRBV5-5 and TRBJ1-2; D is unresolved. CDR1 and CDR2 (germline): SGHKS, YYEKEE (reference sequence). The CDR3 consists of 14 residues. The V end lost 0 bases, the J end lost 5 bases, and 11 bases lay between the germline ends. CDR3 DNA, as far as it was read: TGTGCCAGCAGCTTGGCCGAAATGACATATGGC. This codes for CASSLAEMTYG. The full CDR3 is CASSLAEMTYGYTF.

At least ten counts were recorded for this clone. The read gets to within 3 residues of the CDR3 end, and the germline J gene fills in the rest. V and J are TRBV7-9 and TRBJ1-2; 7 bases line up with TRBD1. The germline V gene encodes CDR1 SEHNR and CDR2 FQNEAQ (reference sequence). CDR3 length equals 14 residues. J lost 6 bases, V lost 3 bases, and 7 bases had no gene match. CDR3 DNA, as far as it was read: TGTGCCAGCAGCTTCGTAGGGGGCGAGGATGGC. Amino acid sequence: CASSFVGGEDG. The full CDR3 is CASSFVGGEDGYTF.

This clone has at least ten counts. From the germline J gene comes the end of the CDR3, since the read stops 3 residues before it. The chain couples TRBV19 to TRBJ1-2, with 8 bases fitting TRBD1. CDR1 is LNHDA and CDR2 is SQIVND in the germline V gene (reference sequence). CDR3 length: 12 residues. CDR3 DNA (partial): TGTGCCAGTACAGGGACAGGTATGGGC. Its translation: CASTGTGMG. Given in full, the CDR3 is CASTGTGMGYTF.

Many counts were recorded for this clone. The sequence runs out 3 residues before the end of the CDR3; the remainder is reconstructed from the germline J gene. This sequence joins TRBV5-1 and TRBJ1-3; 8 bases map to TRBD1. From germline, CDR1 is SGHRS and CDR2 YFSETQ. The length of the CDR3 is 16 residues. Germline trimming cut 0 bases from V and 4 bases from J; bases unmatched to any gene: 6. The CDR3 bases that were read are TGCGCCAGCAGCTTGGCCGGGGGGACAGGAGGAAACACC. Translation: CASSLAGGTGGNT. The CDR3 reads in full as CASSLAGGTGGNTIYF.

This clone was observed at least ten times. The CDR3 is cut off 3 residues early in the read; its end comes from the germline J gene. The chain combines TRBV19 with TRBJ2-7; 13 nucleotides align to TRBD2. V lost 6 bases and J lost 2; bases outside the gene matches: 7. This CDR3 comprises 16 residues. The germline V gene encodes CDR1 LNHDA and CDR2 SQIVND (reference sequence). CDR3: CASSTRGTSGTYEQYF. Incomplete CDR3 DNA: TGTGCCAGTAGCACCAGGGGGACTAGCGGGACCTACGAG.

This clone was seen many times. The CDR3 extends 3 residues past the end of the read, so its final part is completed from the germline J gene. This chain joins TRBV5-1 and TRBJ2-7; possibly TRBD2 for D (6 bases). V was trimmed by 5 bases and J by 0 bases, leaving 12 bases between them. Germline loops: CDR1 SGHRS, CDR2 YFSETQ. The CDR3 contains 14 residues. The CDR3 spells CASRRGLSSYEQYF. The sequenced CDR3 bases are TGCGCCAGCAGAAGGGGACTTTCCTCCTACGAG.

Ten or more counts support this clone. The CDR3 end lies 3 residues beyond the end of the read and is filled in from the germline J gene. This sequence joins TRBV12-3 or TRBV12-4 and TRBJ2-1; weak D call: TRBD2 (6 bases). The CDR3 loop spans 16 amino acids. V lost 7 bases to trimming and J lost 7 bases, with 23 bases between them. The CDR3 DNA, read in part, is TGTGCCAGCACCACACTCCTTACGGGGGTAAGAAATGAG. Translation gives CASTTLLTGVRNE. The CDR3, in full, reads CASTTLLTGVRNEQFF.

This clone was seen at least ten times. The CDR3 DNA, read in part, is TGCGCCAGCAGCCAGGACGGGCAGGGTTCACCC. It codes for CASSQDGQGSP. The CDR3 in its entirety is CASSQDGQGSPLHF. The chain joins TRBV5-1 to TRBJ1-6; perhaps TRBD1 as D (5 bases). The sequenced fragment ends 3 residues before the CDR3 boundary, so the rest is inferred from the germline J gene. This CDR3 has 14 residues. CDR1 is SGHRS and CDR2 is YFSETQ in the germline V gene. Between the trimmed V and J ends, which lost 4 bases and 9 bases, there was a span of 14 bases.

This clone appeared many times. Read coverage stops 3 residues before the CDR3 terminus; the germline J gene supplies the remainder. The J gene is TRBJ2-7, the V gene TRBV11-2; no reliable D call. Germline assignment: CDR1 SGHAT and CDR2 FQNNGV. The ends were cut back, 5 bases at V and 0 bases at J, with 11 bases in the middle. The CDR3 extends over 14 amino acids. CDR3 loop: CASSIQLISYEQYF. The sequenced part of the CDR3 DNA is TGTGCCAGCAGCATTCAGTTGATCTCCTACGAG.

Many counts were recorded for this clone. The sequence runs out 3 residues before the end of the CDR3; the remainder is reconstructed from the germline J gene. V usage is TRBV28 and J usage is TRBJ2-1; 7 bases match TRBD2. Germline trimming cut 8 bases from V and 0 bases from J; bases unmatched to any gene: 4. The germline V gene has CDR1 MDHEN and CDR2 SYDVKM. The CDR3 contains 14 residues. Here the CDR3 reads CASHGGSSYNEQFF. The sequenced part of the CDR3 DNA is TGTGCCAGCCACGGGGGGAGCTCCTACAATGAG.

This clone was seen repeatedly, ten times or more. CDR3 sequence: CASSVGGTSRAGELFF. CDR3 DNA, as far as it was read: TGTGCCAGCAGTGTGGGTGGGACTAGTAGGGCCGGGGAG. The rearrangement joins TRBV2 to TRBJ2-2; 8 bases are shared with TRBD2. The read falls 3 residues short of the CDR3 end, and the missing part is taken from the germline J gene. Germline V gene lookup returns CDR1 SNHLY and CDR2 FYNNEI. The CDR3 runs to 16 residues. J was trimmed by 6 bases and V by 4 bases; bases with no gene match: 10.

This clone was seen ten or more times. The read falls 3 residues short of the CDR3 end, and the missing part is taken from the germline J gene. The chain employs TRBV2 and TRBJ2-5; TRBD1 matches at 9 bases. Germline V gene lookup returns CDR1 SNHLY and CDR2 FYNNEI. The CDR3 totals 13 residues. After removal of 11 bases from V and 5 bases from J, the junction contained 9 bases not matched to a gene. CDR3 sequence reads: CAGGQGVRETQYF. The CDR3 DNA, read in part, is TGTGCCGGGGGACAGGGAGTTCGGGAGACC.

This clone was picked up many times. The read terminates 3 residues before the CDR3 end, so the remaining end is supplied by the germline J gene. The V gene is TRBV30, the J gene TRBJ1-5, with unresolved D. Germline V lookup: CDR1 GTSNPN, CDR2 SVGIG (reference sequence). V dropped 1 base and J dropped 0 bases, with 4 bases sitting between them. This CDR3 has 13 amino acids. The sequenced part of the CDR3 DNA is TGTGCCTGGAGTGAGGCTAGCAATCAGCCC. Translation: CAWSEASNQP. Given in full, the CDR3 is CAWSEASNQPQHF.

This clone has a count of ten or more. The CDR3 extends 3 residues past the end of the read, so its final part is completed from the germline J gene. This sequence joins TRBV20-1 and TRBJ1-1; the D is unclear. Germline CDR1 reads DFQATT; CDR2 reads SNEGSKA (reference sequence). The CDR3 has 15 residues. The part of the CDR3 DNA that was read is TGCAGTGCTAGAGATCGTGCTAGATCCACAAATACG. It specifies CSARDRARSTNT. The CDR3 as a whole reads CSARDRARSTNTAFF.

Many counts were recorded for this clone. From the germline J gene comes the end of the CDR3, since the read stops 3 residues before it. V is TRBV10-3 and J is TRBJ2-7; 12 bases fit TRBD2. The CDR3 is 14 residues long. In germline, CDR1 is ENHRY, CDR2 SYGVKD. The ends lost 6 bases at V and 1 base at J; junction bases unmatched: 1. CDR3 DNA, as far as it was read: TGTGCCATCAGCGGACTAGCGGGATCCTACGAG. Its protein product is CAISGLAGSYE. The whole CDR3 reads CAISGLAGSYEQYF.

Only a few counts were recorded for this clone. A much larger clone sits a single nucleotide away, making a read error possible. Partial CDR3 DNA: TGTGCCTGGGGAGTAGGGGGCAATCAGCCG. Its protein product is CAWGVGGNQP. The whole CDR3 protein is CAWGVGGNQPQYF. The chain uses TRBV30 and TRBJ2-3; 7 nucleotides line up with TRBD1. The CDR3 extends 3 residues past the end of the read, so its final part is completed from the germline J gene. Germline lookup yields CDR1 GTSNPN and CDR2 SVGIG (reference sequence). This CDR3 region has 13 residues.

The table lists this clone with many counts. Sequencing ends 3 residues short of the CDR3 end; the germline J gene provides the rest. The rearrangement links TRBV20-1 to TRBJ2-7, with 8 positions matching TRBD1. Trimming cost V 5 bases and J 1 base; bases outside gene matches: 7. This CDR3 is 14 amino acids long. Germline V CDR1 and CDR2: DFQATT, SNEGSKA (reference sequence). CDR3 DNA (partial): TGCAGTGCTGGCGGACAGGGCTGGTCCTACGAG. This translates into CSAGGQGWSYE. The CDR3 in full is CSAGGQGWSYEQYF.

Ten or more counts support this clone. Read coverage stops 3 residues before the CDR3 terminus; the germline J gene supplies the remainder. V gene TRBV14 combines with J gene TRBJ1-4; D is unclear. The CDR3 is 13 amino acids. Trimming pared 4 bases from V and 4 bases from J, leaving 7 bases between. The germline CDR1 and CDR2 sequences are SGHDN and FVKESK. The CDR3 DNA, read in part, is TGTGCCAGCAGCCCCACGGTTAATGAAAAA. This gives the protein CASSPTVNEK. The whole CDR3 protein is CASSPTVNEKLFF. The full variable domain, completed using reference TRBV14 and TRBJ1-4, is EAGVTQFPSHSVIEKGQTVTLRCDPISGHDNLYWYRRVMGKEIKFLLHFVKESKQDESGMPNNRFLAERTGGTYSTLKVQPAELEDSGVYFCASSPTVNEKLFFGSGTQLSVL.

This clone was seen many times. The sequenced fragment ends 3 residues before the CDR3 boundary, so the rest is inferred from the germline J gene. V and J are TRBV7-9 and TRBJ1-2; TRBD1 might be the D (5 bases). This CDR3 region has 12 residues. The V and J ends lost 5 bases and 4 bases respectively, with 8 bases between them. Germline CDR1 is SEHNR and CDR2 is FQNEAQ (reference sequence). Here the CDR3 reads CASSVDSYGYTF. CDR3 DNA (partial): TGTGCCAGCAGCGTCGACAGCTATGGC.

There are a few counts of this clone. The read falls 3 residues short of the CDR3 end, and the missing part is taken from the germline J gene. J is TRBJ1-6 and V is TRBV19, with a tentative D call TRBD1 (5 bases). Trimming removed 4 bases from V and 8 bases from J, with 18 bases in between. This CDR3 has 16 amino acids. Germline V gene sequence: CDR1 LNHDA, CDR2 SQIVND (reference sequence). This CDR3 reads CASSRGRGFRDSPLHF. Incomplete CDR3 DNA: TGTGCCAGTAGTAGGGGACGGGGGTTCAGGGATTCACCC.

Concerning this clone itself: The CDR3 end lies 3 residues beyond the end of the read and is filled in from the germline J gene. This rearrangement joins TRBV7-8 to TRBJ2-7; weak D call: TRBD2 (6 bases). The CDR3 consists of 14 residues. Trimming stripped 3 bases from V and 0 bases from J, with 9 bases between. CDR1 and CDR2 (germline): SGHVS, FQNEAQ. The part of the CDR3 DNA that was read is TGTGCCAGCAGCTTGGGACTTAACTCCTACGAG. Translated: CASSLGLNSYE. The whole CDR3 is CASSLGLNSYEQYF. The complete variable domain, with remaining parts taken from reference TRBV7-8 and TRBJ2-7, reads GAGVSQSPRYKVAKRGQDVALRCDPISGHVSLFWYQQALGQGPEFLTYFQNEAQLDKSGLPSDRFFAERPEGSVSTLKIQRTQQEDSAVYLCASSLGLNSYEQYFGPGTRLTVT.

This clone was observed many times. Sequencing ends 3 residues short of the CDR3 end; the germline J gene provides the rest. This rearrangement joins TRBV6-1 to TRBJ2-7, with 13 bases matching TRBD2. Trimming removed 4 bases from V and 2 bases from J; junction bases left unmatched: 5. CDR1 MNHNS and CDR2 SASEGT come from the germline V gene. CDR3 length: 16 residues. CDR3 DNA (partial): TGTGCCAGCAGTGGGGGTGGGACTAGCGGGACCTACGAG. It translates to CASSGGGTSGTYE. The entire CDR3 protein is CASSGGGTSGTYEQYF.

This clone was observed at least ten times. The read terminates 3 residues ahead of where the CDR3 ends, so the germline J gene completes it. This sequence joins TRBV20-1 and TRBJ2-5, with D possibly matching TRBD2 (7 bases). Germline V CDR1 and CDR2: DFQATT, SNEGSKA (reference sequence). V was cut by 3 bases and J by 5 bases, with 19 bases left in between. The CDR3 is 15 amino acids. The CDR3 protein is CSASLGGRNIETQYF. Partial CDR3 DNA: TGCAGTGCTAGTCTGGGGGGGCGTAATATCGAGACC.

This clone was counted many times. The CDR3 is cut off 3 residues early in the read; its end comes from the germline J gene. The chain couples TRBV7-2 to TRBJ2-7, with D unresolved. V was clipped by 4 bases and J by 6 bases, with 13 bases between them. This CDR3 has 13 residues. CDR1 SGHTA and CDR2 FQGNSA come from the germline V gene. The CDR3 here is CASSSNRLAEQYF. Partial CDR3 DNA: TGTGCCAGCAGCTCAAACCGACTGGCCGAG. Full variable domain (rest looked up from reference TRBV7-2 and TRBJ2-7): GAGVSQSPSNKVTEKGKDVELRCDPISGHTALYWYRQSLGQGLEFLIYFQGNSAPDKSGLPSDRFSAERTGGSVSTLTIQRTQQEDSAVYLCASSSNRLAEQYFGPGTRLTVT.

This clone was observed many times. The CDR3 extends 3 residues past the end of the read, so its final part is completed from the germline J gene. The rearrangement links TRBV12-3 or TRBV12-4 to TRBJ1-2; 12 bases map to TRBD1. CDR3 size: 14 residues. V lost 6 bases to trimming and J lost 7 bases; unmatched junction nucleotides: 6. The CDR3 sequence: CASRSGTGGSGYTF. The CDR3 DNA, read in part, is TGTGCCAGCAGGTCCGGGACAGGGGGCTCTGGC.